The rows below give T cell receptor beta chains drawn from one sample of a study of early T cells in non-severe SARS-CoV-2 infection. MiXCR, run by TCRdb on the 5' RACE reads, gives a single entry per CDR3 protein. The data hold around 84,000 distinct CDR3 sequences, with more than 9% observed a single time. Sequences were derived from whole blood, sampled at baseline. These receptor sequences come from an adult who was a healthcare worker with PCR-confirmed SARS-CoV-2 infection or an uninfected control (not recorded which). Each CDR3 is given with its conserved first and last residue. D genes are given only for firm matches. Size is stated for part of the rows, as once, few or many counts, or as a class when the clone is expanded.

d_call | clone_size | j_call | v_call | cdr3_nt | cdr3_aa
TRBD1 | many | TRBJ1-2 | TRBV11-2 | TGTGCCAGCAGCTTAGAGCCCGGGACAGGGAGCGGCTACACCTTC | CASSLEPGTGSGYTF
TRBD2 | many | TRBJ2-3 | TRBV20-1 | TGCAGTGCTAGACTAGCGGGAAACACAGATACGCAGTATTTT | CSARLAGNTDTQYF
. | . | TRBJ2-1 | TRBV7-9 | TGTGCCAGCAGCCCCCTCTACAATGAGCAGTTCTTC | CASSPLYNEQFF
. | . | TRBJ2-7 | TRBV5-1 | TGCGCCAGCAGCTCGTACAGGATCTACGAGCAGTACTTC | CASSSYRIYEQYF
. | many | TRBJ2-3 | TRBV5-6 | TGTGCCAGCAGCTTGGATCAGGGAACAGATACGCAGTATTTT | CASSLDQGTDTQYF
TRBD2 | few | TRBJ2-6 | TRBV5-1 | TGCGCCAGCAGCCCACTAGCGGGATCTCCCGGGGCCAACGTCCTGACTTTC | CASSPLAGSPGANVLTF
TRBD2 | few | TRBJ2-1 | TRBV24-1 | TGTGCCACCAGTGATTCAGTGGGGCTAGCGGGGGACAATGAGCAGTTCTTC | CATSDSVGLAGDNEQFF
. | few | TRBJ1-2 | TRBV11-2 | TGTGCCAGCAGCCCGGGAAGGGAGTATGGCTACACCTTC | CASSPGREYGYTF
. | . | TRBJ2-3 | TRBV4-1 | TGCGCCAGCAGCCTGGACGCCCGCACCAGCACAGATACGCAGTATTTT | CASSLDARTSTDTQYF
TRBD1 | many | TRBJ1-1 | TRBV14 | TGTGCCAGCAGCCATGGGACAGGGGGCTCTGAAGCTTTCTTT | CASSHGTGGSEAFF
TRBD1 | . | TRBJ2-3 | TRBV29-1 | TGCAGCGTTCGCACAGGGGCTCGCACAGATACGCAGTATTTT | CSVRTGARTDTQYF
TRBD2 | many | TRBJ2-5 | TRBV4-2 | TGTGCCAGCAGCCAAGGGGGGACTAGCGGGAGCGGAGAGACCCAGTACTTC | CASSQGGTSGSGETQYF
. | few | TRBJ1-5 | TRBV4-1 | TGCGCCAGCAGCCAAGATACCGGGACTCCAAATCAGCCCCAGCATTTT | CASSQDTGTPNQPQHF
TRBD1 | few | TRBJ2-3 | TRBV7-9 | TGTGCCAGCAGCCCCGGGACAGGGGCGACAGATACGCAGTATTTT | CASSPGTGATDTQYF
TRBD2 | . | TRBJ2-3 | TRBV7-9 | TGTGCCAGCAGCTTGGGGTCAGCGAGCGGGAGAGATACGCAGTATTTT | CASSLGSASGRDTQYF
. | few | TRBJ2-1 | TRBV20-1 | TGCAGTGCTAGAGTCGGAGGTAGTTTGTCCTACAATGAGCAGTTCTTC | CSARVGGSLSYNEQFF
. | . | TRBJ2-5 | TRBV15 | TGTGCCACCTCCCCGGGAGTGACAAGAGGAGAGACCCAGTACTTC | CATSPGVTRGETQYF
TRBD1 | . | TRBJ2-7 | TRBV27 | TGTGCCAGCAGTCTGACAGGGGGTCTCTCCTACGAGCAGTACTTC | CASSLTGGLSYEQYF
. | . | TRBJ1-6 | TRBV20-1 | TGCAGTGCTAGAGAGGCCTCTGGCGGATCACCCCTCCACTTT | CSAREASGGSPLHF
TRBD2 | few | TRBJ2-3 | TRBV30 | TGTGCCTGGAGAGGAGCGGGAGGGGGAACAGATACGCAGTATTTT | CAWRGAGGGTDTQYF